This paragraph reports one T cell receptor (beta chain). Measured with immunoSEQ multiplex PCR; TCRdb has only the in-frame clones, and not every one. The data show just over 300,000 clones, roughly 90% seen once. This entry comes from a study of blood T cell repertoires in COVID-19. As for the study in general: Spain, Italy and the United States supplied samples that represented acute and convalescent COVID-19. PBMCs, B-cell-depleted T cells, or T cells were the source of the cDNA or gDNA that made up the material.

The CDR3 extends over 14 amino acids. With 2 bases removed from V and 4 bases from J, the gap between germline ends came to 11 bases. Looked up from germline, CDR1 is LGHNA and CDR2 is YSLEER. J is TRBJ1-2 and V is TRBV4-3, with D possibly TRBD1 on 5 matching bases. This sequence originates from a man aged 18 to 30 with active or convalescent COVID-19. The source material was peripheral blood. The CDR3 region has the DNA TGCGCCAGCAGCCAATCACAGGTTGGCTATGGCTACACCTTC. Translating gives CASSQSQVGYGYTF.